The T cell receptor (beta chain) described here comes from a study of cytomegalovirus exposure and HLA in healthy donors. Amplification used 60 Vbeta primers and 13 Jbeta primers. Sequenced by immunoSEQ multiplex PCR; TCRdb stores in-frame clones only, minus some. The sample consists of about 72,000 clones, 75% to 85% of them appearing once. Sequencing input: PBMCs. The TCR comes from a human donor in good health.

The CDR3 is CASSYSAGGSYNEQFF. Here the CDR3 DNA reads TGTGCCAGCAGTTACTCGGCGGGGGGCTCCTACAATGAGCAGTTCTTC. This chain uses TRBV6-5 with TRBJ2-1; 8 nucleotides line up with TRBD2. The junction had 1 base not matched to a gene; V was cut back by 0 bases and J by 0 bases. Germline V gives CDR1 MNHEY, CDR2 SVGAGI. This CDR3 has 16 amino acids.